Each of the 15 T cell receptor beta chains below was sequenced from the same sample in a study of blood T cell repertoires in COVID-19. Generated by immunoSEQ multiplex PCR, the TCRdb table keeps only in-frame clones and is missing some. Of approximately 500,000 clones listed, 85% to 90% were seen once; the top ten hold about 8%. The sample was peripheral blood. The source of these receptors is a woman in her forties or fifties with COVID-19, enrolled during active disease.

In regard to this clone: The DNA is left out, because the CDR3 cannot be placed on it with certainty; the CDR3 is given as TCRdb lists it. This sequence joins TRBV29-1 and TRBJ1-1; the table assigns TRBD1, which was not confirmed against the DNA. The germline V gene has CDR1 SQVTM and CDR2 ANQGSEA. The CDR3 adds up to 15 amino acids, both ends counted. CDR3 amino acids: CSVGPGHRIEDEAFF.

V is TRBV29-1 and J is TRBJ2-7, with D unresolved. Germline CDR1 and CDR2: SQVTM and ANQGSEA. CDR3 length: 11 residues. Trimming cost V 3 bases and J 6 bases, with 9 bases left between them. The CDR3 loop is CSVESSGEQYF. In DNA form, the CDR3 reads TGCAGCGTTGAGTCCTCGGGCGAGCAGTACTTC.

This clone appeared a few times. V and J are TRBV25-1 and TRBJ1-3; a possible D gene is TRBD1 (6 bases). The V and J ends lost 4 bases and 0 bases respectively, with 7 bases between them. The CDR3 loop spans 14 amino acids. Germline V gene lookup returns CDR1 MGHDK and CDR2 SYGVNS. CDR3 in amino acids: CASSGDNSGNTIYF. CDR3 bases: TGTGCCAGCAGTGGGGACAACTCTGGAAACACCATATATTTT.

The chain employs TRBV19 and TRBJ1-2, with 7 bases lining up with TRBD1. From germline, CDR1 is LNHDA and CDR2 SQIVND (reference sequence). The CDR3 is made up of 15 amino acids. Trimming removed 5 bases from V and 4 bases from J; junction bases left unmatched: 10. DNA of the CDR3: TGTGCCAGTAGTTCCCCGGGACAGTCTTTCTATGGCTACACCTTC. This encodes CASSSPGQSFYGYTF. Using reference TRBV19 and TRBJ1-2 for the parts outside the CDR3, the full variable domain is DGGITQSPKYLFRKEGQNVTLSCEQNLNHDAMYWYRQDPGQGLRLIYYSQIVNDFQKGDIAEGYSVSREKKESFPLTVTSAQKNPTAFYLCASSSPGQSFYGYTFGSGTRLTVV.

V gene TRBV4-1 combines with J gene TRBJ2-5, with 14 bases identical to TRBD2. Germline values: CDR1 MGHRA, CDR2 YSYEKL. The V gene end was trimmed by 5 bases and the J gene end by 1 base; junction bases not matched to a gene: 3. The CDR3 has 16 amino acids. The CDR3 protein is CASSKGLAGVQETQYF. In DNA, the CDR3 is TGCGCCAGCAGCAAGGGACTAGCGGGGGTCCAAGAGACCCAGTACTTC.

This clone appeared a few times. In DNA, the CDR3 is TGTGCCAGCAGCCCGGGGGTCGACTTATATGGCTACACCTTC. Protein product: CASSPGVDLYGYTF. The J gene is TRBJ1-2, the V gene TRBV14; a weak D match, TRBD1 (5 bases). The germline V gene has CDR1 SGHDN and CDR2 FVKESK. V lost 4 bases and J 5 bases, leaving 14 bases between the germline ends. This CDR3 spans 14 amino acids. The full variable domain, rest sourced from reference TRBV14 and TRBJ1-2, is EAGVTQFPSHSVIEKGQTVTLRCDPISGHDNLYWYRRVMGKEIKFLLHFVKESKQDESGMPNNRFLAERTGGTYSTLKVQPAELEDSGVYFCASSPGVDLYGYTFGSGTRLTVV.

The chain couples TRBV29-1 to TRBJ2-3, with D possibly being TRBD1 (5 bases). The CDR3 is 14 residues long. Germline V gene sequence: CDR1 SQVTM, CDR2 ANQGSEA. The CDR3 here is CGAHVGIRTDTQYF. CDR3 DNA sequence: TGCGGGGCCCATGTGGGGATCCGCACAGATACGCAGTATTTT.

V is TRBV28 and J is TRBJ2-3, with 10 nucleotides matching TRBD2. The CDR3 is 15 amino acids. V trimming: 3 bases; J trimming: 3 bases; junction bases outside the gene matches: 3. Germline CDR1 is MDHEN and CDR2 is SYDVKM. CDR3 sequence reads: CASSFTSGETDTQYF. In DNA form, the CDR3 reads TGTGCCAGCAGTTTTACTAGCGGGGAAACAGATACGCAGTATTTT.

J is TRBJ1-4 and V is TRBV4-1; 7 bases fit TRBD1. Germline lookup yields CDR1 MGHRA and CDR2 YSYEKL. This CDR3 comprises 18 residues. With 0 bases clipped from V and 2 bases from J, the junction kept 9 bases outside the gene matches. This CDR3 is CASSQDPQGVATNEKLFF. CDR3 DNA: TGCGCCAGCAGCCAAGATCCCCAGGGGGTAGCGACTAATGAAAAACTGTTTTTT.

This clone was counted ten times or more. This rearrangement joins TRBV5-1 to TRBJ1-6; weak D call: TRBD1 (6 bases). Germline V gives CDR1 SGHRS, CDR2 YFSETQ. The CDR3 sequence is 16 residues long. Trimming removed 3 bases from V and 7 bases from J, with 17 bases in between. The CDR3 loop is CASSSRLGGQNSPLHF. The DNA for the CDR3 is TGCGCCAGCAGCTCGCGCTTGGGGGGGCAGAATTCACCCCTCCACTTT. The full variable domain, its missing parts supplied by reference TRBV5-1 and TRBJ1-6, is KAGVTQTPRYLIKTRGQQVTLSCSPISGHRSVSWYQQTPGQGLQFLFEYFSETQRNKGNFPGRFSGRQFSNSRSEMNVSTLELGDSALYLCASSSRLGGQNSPLHFGNGTRLTVT.

J is TRBJ1-2 and V is TRBV30; D unresolved. CDR1 and CDR2 from the germline V gene are GTSNPN and SVGIG (reference sequence). The length of the CDR3 is 13 residues. V lost 0 bases, J lost 8 bases, and 13 bases lay in between. CDR3 bases: TGTGCCTGGAGTGTTCAGAGAGGGAACGGCTACACCTTC. Translated, it gives CAWSVQRGNGYTF.

This clone was seen only once. The chain joins TRBV19 to TRBJ2-1; a weak D match, TRBD1 (6 bases). CDR3 size: 15 residues. V lost 4 bases and J lost 6, with 16 bases in between. Germline CDR1 reads LNHDA; CDR2 reads SQIVND (reference sequence). The CDR3 DNA sequence: TGTGCCAGTAGTACCTCGAGGACAGCGACCAATGAGCAGTTCTTC. This gives the protein CASSTSRTATNEQFF.

The chain links TRBV3-1 (or the pseudogene TRBV3-2) to TRBJ1-2, with a tentative D call TRBD1 (5 bases). Trimming removed 4 bases at V and 3 bases at J, with 9 bases between. Germline CDR1 is LGHDT and CDR2 is YNNKEL (reference sequence). The CDR3 covers 13 residues. The CDR3 spells CASSPGRDYGYTF. The CDR3 DNA reads as TGTGCCAGCAGCCCCGGCAGGGACTATGGCTACACCTTC.

This clone was detected only once. The CDR3 region is CASSSGGANYGYTF. CDR3 DNA sequence: TGTGCCAGCAGTTCAGGGGGCGCTAACTATGGCTACACCTTC. The chain recombines TRBV11-2 with TRBJ1-2; 8 bases fit TRBD1. The CDR3 spans 14 residues. Germline V gives CDR1 SGHAT, CDR2 FQNNGV. The J segment lost 0 bases and the V segment lost 6 bases, leaving 3 bases of the junction unmatched.

The chain links TRBV2 to TRBJ1-2, with D hard to call. Germline lookup yields CDR1 SNHLY and CDR2 FYNNEI. The V end lost 5 bases, the J end lost 3 bases, and 7 bases lay between the germline ends. The CDR3 extends over 12 amino acids. Written as DNA, the CDR3 is TGTGCCAGCAGTTCTCAGTACTATGGCTACACCTTC. Its translation is CASSSQYYGYTF.